This is a list of T cell receptor beta chains from one sample in a study of blood T cell repertoires in COVID-19. TCRdb's copy holds only in-frame clones and misses some; the assay was immunoSEQ multiplex PCR. The table includes 150,000 to 200,000 clones, approximately 82% detected once. The sample comprised peripheral blood. The receptors shown here come from a woman aged 40 to 55 with COVID-19, enrolled during active disease. CDR3s include the opening cysteine and the closing phenylalanine or tryptophan. Fields, in order: V gene, J gene, clone size, D gene, CDR3 DNA, CDR3 protein. D genes are given only for firm matches. Only some rows state a clone size, as once, few, many or a class for expanded clones.

v_call: TRBV9
j_call: TRBJ1-6
clone_size: once
d_call: TRBD1
cdr3_nt: TGTGCCAGCAGTCAGGGGGTAGGTTCACCCCTCCACTTT
cdr3_aa: CASSQGVGSPLHF

v_call: TRBV27
j_call: TRBJ1-3
clone_size: -
d_call: TRBD1
cdr3_nt: TGTGCCAGCAGTTTTCGACAGGGGGGATTCTCTGGAAACACCATATATTTT
cdr3_aa: CASSFRQGGFSGNTIYF

v_call: TRBV11-2
j_call: TRBJ1-4
clone_size: few
d_call: -
cdr3_nt: TGTGCCAGCAGCTTAGATCAGTGGAGTACGGGGAGGCCTAATGAAAAACTGTTTTTT
cdr3_aa: CASSLDQWSTGRPNEKLFF

v_call: TRBV18
j_call: TRBJ2-7
clone_size: -
d_call: TRBD1
cdr3_nt: TGTGCCAGCTCAAGGACGACAGGGGATCGCATAGGGTACTTC
cdr3_aa: CASSRTTGDRIGYF

v_call: TRBV19
j_call: TRBJ2-5
clone_size: -
d_call: TRBD2
cdr3_nt: TGTGCCAGTAGCCAAGGACTAGCGGGACAAGAGACCCAGTACTTC
cdr3_aa: CASSQGLAGQETQYF

v_call: TRBV4-2
j_call: TRBJ2-1
clone_size: few
d_call: TRBD2
cdr3_nt: TGTGCCAGCAGCCACACACTAGCGGGGGTCAATGAGCAGTTCTTC
cdr3_aa: CASSHTLAGVNEQFF

v_call: TRBV20-1
j_call: TRBJ2-5
clone_size: -
d_call: -
cdr3_nt: TGCAGTGCTAGTGGGAGCCGAGAGACCCAGTACTTC
cdr3_aa: CSASGSRETQYF

v_call: TRBV11-2
j_call: TRBJ2-3
clone_size: -
d_call: TRBD2
cdr3_nt: TGTGCCAGCAGCTTAGATCAGAGGCTTAGCGGGGGTACAGATACGCAGTATTTT
cdr3_aa: CASSLDQRLSGGTDTQYF

v_call: TRBV10-3
j_call: TRBJ1-5
clone_size: -
d_call: -
cdr3_nt: TGTGCCATCAGTGAGTCGAGGGTTCAGCCCCAGCATTTT
cdr3_aa: CAISESRVQPQHF

v_call: TRBV19
j_call: TRBJ1-5
clone_size: -
d_call: -
cdr3_nt: TGTGCCAGTAGTATTGGCAGGGTAGGCAATCAGCCCCAGCATTTT
cdr3_aa: CASSIGRVGNQPQHF

v_call: TRBV4-1
j_call: TRBJ1-5
clone_size: -
d_call: TRBD1
cdr3_nt: TGCGCCAGCAGCCAAGACAGGGCCAGACAGGGAAATCAGCCCCAGCATTTT
cdr3_aa: CASSQDRARQGNQPQHF

v_call: TRBV6-5
j_call: TRBJ1-2
clone_size: -
d_call: TRBD1
cdr3_nt: TGTGCCAGCAGTTCTATGGGACAGGGTACTGGCTACACCTTC
cdr3_aa: CASSSMGQGTGYTF

v_call: TRBV10-2
j_call: TRBJ2-1
clone_size: -
d_call: TRBD2
cdr3_nt: TGCGCCAGCAGGAACTGGGCGGGGGGCACCTACAATGAGCAGTTCTTC
cdr3_aa: CASRNWAGGTYNEQFF

v_call: TRBV5-4
j_call: TRBJ1-5
clone_size: -
d_call: -
cdr3_nt: TGTGCCAGCAGCGTATACGGAGAGGGCCAGCCCCAGCATTTT
cdr3_aa: CASSVYGEGQPQHF

v_call: TRBV9
j_call: TRBJ1-1
clone_size: -
d_call: TRBD1
cdr3_nt: TGTGCCAGCAGCGTAGACCAAGGGGGCGCAACCACTGAAGCTTTCTTT
cdr3_aa: CASSVDQGGATTEAFF

v_call: TRBV4-1
j_call: TRBJ2-7
clone_size: -
d_call: -
cdr3_nt: TGCGCCAGCAGCCAAGACCTCAGGGGACCCTACGAGCAGTACTTC
cdr3_aa: CASSQDLRGPYEQYF

v_call: TRBV3-1/TRBV3-2
j_call: TRBJ1-6
clone_size: -
d_call: -
cdr3_nt: TGTGCCAGCAGCCAACAGATCCAAAATTCACCCCTCCACTTT
cdr3_aa: CASSQQIQNSPLHF

v_call: TRBV7-2
j_call: TRBJ1-2
clone_size: -
d_call: TRBD1
cdr3_nt: TGTGCCAGCAGCCAAACAGGGGGCTTCAATGGCTACACCTTC
cdr3_aa: CASSQTGGFNGYTF

v_call: TRBV15
j_call: TRBJ2-1
clone_size: -
d_call: TRBD1
cdr3_nt: TGTGCCACCAGCAGAGCGCCCAGACAGGGGGTGCGTGAGCAGTTCTTC
cdr3_aa: CATSRAPRQGVREQFF

v_call: TRBV15
j_call: TRBJ1-2
clone_size: -
d_call: -
cdr3_nt: TGTGCCACCAGCAGAGATGTAAACTATGGCTACACCTTC
cdr3_aa: CATSRDVNYGYTF

v_call: TRBV5-1
j_call: TRBJ1-2
clone_size: -
d_call: -
cdr3_nt: TGCGCCAGCAGCCCCTACGGGTCGGACTATGGCTACACCTTC
cdr3_aa: CASSPYGSDYGYTF

v_call: TRBV27
j_call: TRBJ1-5
clone_size: few
d_call: -
cdr3_nt: TGTGCCAGCAGTTTATCAATTACAGGGAATAGCAATCAGCCCCAGCATTTT
cdr3_aa: CASSLSITGNSNQPQHF

v_call: TRBV30
j_call: TRBJ2-1
clone_size: once
d_call: TRBD2
cdr3_nt: TGTGCCTCGGAGCGGGGTAGAAATGAGCAGTTCTTC
cdr3_aa: CASERGRNEQFF

v_call: TRBV15
j_call: TRBJ2-2
clone_size: -
d_call: -
cdr3_nt: TGTGCCACCAGCCGGGGGGACAGGCACAGTAGCACCGGGGAGCTGTTTTTT
cdr3_aa: CATSRGDRHSSTGELFF

v_call: TRBV4-1
j_call: TRBJ2-3
clone_size: -
d_call: TRBD2
cdr3_nt: TGCGCCAGCAGCCAGGGGGGGGATACGCAGTATTTT
cdr3_aa: CASSQGGDTQYF

v_call: TRBV15
j_call: TRBJ1-3
clone_size: -
d_call: -
cdr3_nt: TGTGCCACCAGCAGAGGAACCTCTTCAGTTTCTGGAAACACCATATATTTT
cdr3_aa: CATSRGTSSVSGNTIYF

v_call: TRBV7-9
j_call: TRBJ2-7
clone_size: -
d_call: -
cdr3_nt: TGTGCCAGCAGCTTAAGTCGGACTTCCTACGAGCAGTACTTC
cdr3_aa: CASSLSRTSYEQYF

v_call: TRBV11-2
j_call: TRBJ1-4
clone_size: -
d_call: -
cdr3_nt: TGTGCCAGCAGCTTACTACAGAAGAGAAAACTGTTTTTT
cdr3_aa: CASSLLQKRKLFF

v_call: TRBV5-5
j_call: TRBJ2-7
clone_size: -
d_call: -
cdr3_nt: TGTGCCAGCAGCTTGAACAGCAACGAGCAGTACTTC
cdr3_aa: CASSLNSNEQYF

v_call: TRBV19
j_call: TRBJ1-1
clone_size: few
d_call: -
cdr3_nt: TGTGCCAGTAGTCCCTCTTGGACAGATTTGAACACTGAAGCTTTCTTT
cdr3_aa: CASSPSWTDLNTEAFF

v_call: TRBV5-6
j_call: TRBJ1-2
clone_size: -
d_call: -
cdr3_nt: TGTGCCAGCAGCTTGGCGTCGGGTGGGGGCTACACCTTC
cdr3_aa: CASSLASGGGYTF

v_call: TRBV28
j_call: TRBJ1-5
clone_size: few
d_call: -
cdr3_nt: TGTGCCAGCAGTTTGCCTGGGGGGAATCAGCCCCAGCATTTT
cdr3_aa: CASSLPGGNQPQHF

v_call: TRBV21-1
j_call: TRBJ1-4
clone_size: -
d_call: -
cdr3_nt: TGTGCCAGCGCCAGGGGCCTATCCGGCACTAATGAAAAACTGTTTTTT
cdr3_aa: CASARGLSGTNEKLFF

v_call: TRBV7-8
j_call: TRBJ1-5
clone_size: -
d_call: -
cdr3_nt: TGTGCCAGCAGCTTACAGGGTCGCAATCAGCCCCAGCATTTT
cdr3_aa: CASSLQGRNQPQHF

v_call: TRBV29-1
j_call: TRBJ2-5
clone_size: -
d_call: -
cdr3_nt: TGCAGCGTTGAAGAGGCAAGAGAGACCCAGTACTTC
cdr3_aa: CSVEEARETQYF

v_call: TRBV7-2
j_call: TRBJ2-3
clone_size: many
d_call: TRBD2
cdr3_nt: TGTGCCAGCAGGCTAAATCTAGCGGGGGAGTCCACAGATACGCAGTATTTT
cdr3_aa: CASRLNLAGESTDTQYF

v_call: TRBV12-3/TRBV12-4
j_call: TRBJ2-7
clone_size: -
d_call: TRBD2
cdr3_nt: TGTGCCAGCAGCGGACTAGCGCAGTACTTC
cdr3_aa: CASSGLAQYF

v_call: TRBV5-1
j_call: TRBJ2-3
clone_size: -
d_call: -
cdr3_nt: TGCGCCAGCAGCTTGGAGGGACAACGCACAGATACGCAGTATTTT
cdr3_aa: CASSLEGQRTDTQYF

v_call: TRBV11-3
j_call: TRBJ2-1
clone_size: -
d_call: -
cdr3_nt: TGTGCCAGCAGCTTAGGTTTGAGTGAGCAGTTCTTC
cdr3_aa: CASSLGLSEQFF

v_call: TRBV2
j_call: TRBJ2-3
clone_size: -
d_call: TRBD2
cdr3_nt: TGTGCCAGCATGCGGCTAGCGGGGGGGAGGGGTACGCAGTATTTT
cdr3_aa: CASMRLAGGRGTQYF

v_call: TRBV7-2
j_call: TRBJ2-7
clone_size: -
d_call: TRBD2
cdr3_nt: TGTGCCAGCAGCCCCGCCGGGAGCGGGAGAAGGTACGAGCAGTACTTC
cdr3_aa: CASSPAGSGRRYEQYF

v_call: TRBV25-1
j_call: TRBJ1-4
clone_size: once
d_call: -
cdr3_nt: TGTGCCAGCATGGCTTTCGCGGGGCCTCCTAATGAAAAACTGTTTTTT
cdr3_aa: CASMAFAGPPNEKLFF

v_call: TRBV7-3
j_call: TRBJ1-6
clone_size: -
d_call: -
cdr3_nt: TGTGCCAGCAGCTCCAATCCTAATTCACCCCTCCACTTT
cdr3_aa: CASSSNPNSPLHF

v_call: TRBV6-2/TRBV6-3
j_call: TRBJ2-7
clone_size: -
d_call: -
cdr3_nt: TGTGCCAGCAGTTTACTAGACGAGCAGTACTTC
cdr3_aa: CASSLLDEQYF

v_call: TRBV5-4
j_call: TRBJ1-6
clone_size: -
d_call: TRBD1
cdr3_nt: TGTGCCAGCAGCCCCCCTAATGCAGGGGGAAATTCACCCCTCCACTTT
cdr3_aa: CASSPPNAGGNSPLHF

v_call: TRBV5-1
j_call: TRBJ2-1
clone_size: -
d_call: TRBD1
cdr3_nt: TGCGCCAGCAGCGGCCTTAGGGGGCCCTACAATGAGCAGTTCTTC
cdr3_aa: CASSGLRGPYNEQFF

v_call: TRBV2
j_call: TRBJ2-2
clone_size: -
d_call: -
cdr3_nt: TGTGCCAGCAGTGATTCAGGAAACACCGGGGAGCTGTTTTTT
cdr3_aa: CASSDSGNTGELFF

v_call: TRBV28
j_call: TRBJ2-1
clone_size: -
d_call: -
cdr3_nt: TGTGCCAGCAGTTCCCCGGCCCTGGGGGGCAATGAGCAGTTCTTC
cdr3_aa: CASSSPALGGNEQFF

v_call: TRBV10-1
j_call: TRBJ1-1
clone_size: -
d_call: TRBD1
cdr3_nt: TGCGCCAGCAGTGAGCCCGGACAGGGAAGGAACACTGAAGCTTTCTTT
cdr3_aa: CASSEPGQGRNTEAFF